A single sample is the source of the 2 T cell receptor beta chains below, sequenced in a study of chemoradiotherapy in HPV16-positive cancers (dated by TCRdb to the early 2020s). Library prep was done by the immunoSEQ multiplex PCR assay. This immuneACCESS table, as held by TCRdb, lists in-frame sequences with V and J called but not all clones. Of the missing ones, under half trace to an unresolved V gene in checked studies; the others have no known cause. Within this sample are 2,500 to 3,500 clones, with around 89% of them counted one time only. The top ten hold approximately 3.8% of the sample. The sequencing used tumor tissue, collected from a patient who underwent chemoradiotherapy. The receptor set was obtained from a human donor with HPV-associated anogenital cancer.

The V and J genes are TRBV15 and TRBJ1-4; D might be TRBD1 (5 bases). V was cut by 3 bases and J by 5 bases, with 22 bases left in between. The CDR3 sequence is 18 residues long. Germline CDR1 and CDR2: LNHNV and YYDKDF (reference sequence). The CDR3 here is CATSSSPWSGGKNEKLFF. The CDR3 coding sequence is TGTGCCACCAGCAGTTCCCCGTGGTCTGGGGGAAAGAATGAAAAACTGTTTTTT.

The chain uses TRBV29-1 and TRBJ1-1; D is undetermined. The V end was cut by 4 bases, the J end by 0 bases, with 9 bases between. The germline CDR1 and CDR2 sequences are SQVTM and ANQGSEA. There are 13 residues in the CDR3. The CDR3 region has the DNA TGCAGCGTTGTCGGGTTTATGAACACTGAAGCTTTCTTT. Its translation: CSVVGFMNTEAFF.